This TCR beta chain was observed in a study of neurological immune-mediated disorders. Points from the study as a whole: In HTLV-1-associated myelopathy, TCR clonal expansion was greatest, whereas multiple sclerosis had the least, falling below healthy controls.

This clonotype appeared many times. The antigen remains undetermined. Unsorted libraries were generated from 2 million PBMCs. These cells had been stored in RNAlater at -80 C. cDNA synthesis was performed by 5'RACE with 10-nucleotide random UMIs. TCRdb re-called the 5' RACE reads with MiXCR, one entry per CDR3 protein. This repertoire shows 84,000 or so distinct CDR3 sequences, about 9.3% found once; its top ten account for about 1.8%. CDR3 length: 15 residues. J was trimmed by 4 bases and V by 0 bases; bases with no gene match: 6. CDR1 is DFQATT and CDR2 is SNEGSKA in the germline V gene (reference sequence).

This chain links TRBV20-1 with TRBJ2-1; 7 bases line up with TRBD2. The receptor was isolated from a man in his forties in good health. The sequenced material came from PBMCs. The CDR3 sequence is CSARDPREAYNEQFF. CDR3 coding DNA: TGCAGTGCTAGAGATCCCCGGGAGGCTTACAATGAGCAGTTCTTC.